A single sample gave rise to the 3 T cell receptor beta chains below, sequenced in a study of early T cells in non-severe SARS-CoV-2 infection. One entry per CDR3 protein results from TCRdb running MiXCR on the 5' RACE reads. There are tens of thousands of distinct CDR3 sequences in the sample; roughly 12% occur only once, and about 11% lies in the top ten. The source material was whole blood, sampled at baseline. These receptors originate from an adult who was a healthcare worker with PCR-confirmed SARS-CoV-2 infection or an uninfected control (not recorded which).

This chain links TRBV5-8 with TRBJ1-3; 7 bases map to TRBD1. V lost 4 bases to trimming and J lost 4 bases; unmatched junction nucleotides: 5. The CDR3 is 14 residues long. The germline V gene has CDR1 SGHTS and CDR2 YDEGEE. The CDR3 sequence is CASSPDRRGNTIYF. CDR3 nucleotide sequence: TGTGCCAGCAGCCCGGACAGGAGGGGAAACACCATATATTTT.

Only a few counts were recorded for this clonotype. This chain joins TRBV10-3 and TRBJ1-5; no firm D call. Trimming left V 4 bases short and J 0 bases short, with 7 bases between. Germline V gene data show CDR1 as ENHRY and CDR2 as SYGVKD. The length of the CDR3 is 14 residues. The CDR3 loop is CAISGSNSNQPQHF. CDR3 DNA sequence: TGTGCCATCAGTGGCAGCAATAGCAATCAGCCCCAGCATTTT.

V gene TRBV9 combines with J gene TRBJ2-7; 8 nucleotides align to TRBD1. CDR3 length: 14 residues. Germline V gene sequence: CDR1 SGDLS, CDR2 YYNGEE. The trim removed 4 bases at V and 2 bases at J, leaving 5 bases unmatched. Written as DNA, the CDR3 is TGTGCCAGCAGCAAGGGACAGGAAACCTACGAGCAGTACTTC. Protein product: CASSKGQETYEQYF.